This T cell receptor beta chain stems from a study of PD-L1 blockade in urothelial cancer. Study information: Blood was evaluated 3 weeks (second dose) and 6 weeks after therapy began. Blood samples had a median of around 150,000 T cells.

This clone was seen more than once but under ten times. Trimming took off 0 bases at V and 4 bases at J, with 16 bases between the two ends. Looked up from germline, CDR1 is MNHEY and CDR2 is SVGAGI. The CDR3 length is 16 residues. Indicated time point: peripheral blood 6 weeks after treatment start. Patients were living with locally advanced or metastatic urothelial carcinoma. TCRdb keeps only in-frame clones here, not all; method: immunoSEQ multiplex PCR. The sample shows 120,000 or so clones, more than 70% of them seen only once. V and J are TRBV6-5 and TRBJ2-7; tentatively, D is TRBD2 (6 bases). The source is a man aged 45-65 years with urothelial cancer. The sample in question was PBMCs, obtained around atezolizumab (anti-PD-L1) treatment. The CDR3 bases are TGTGCCAGCAGTTACTCCCCCGGGCTAGCGAGGTACGAGCAGTACTTC. It is translated as CASSYSPGLARYEQYF.